What follows is one TCR beta chain and its context. Its specificity is unknown. This sample was included in a study of T cell repertoires in cytomegalovirus infection. Overall study: CMV epitopes used comprised recently identified HLA-C-restricted ones and well-studied HLA-B-restricted ones. CMV infection plus the matching HLA type was flagged by public TCR beta signatures. Study-wide results and limits: The ex vivo response showed dominance by HLA-C-restricted CMV-specific TCR beta clonotypes. Carriers of CMV plus the relevant HLA were identified by cumulative public TCR beta family frequency.

TCRdb re-called the reads with MiXCR, one entry per CDR3 protein. The sample holds 200,000 or so distinct CDR3 sequences, around 35% seen once. Germline CDR1 SNHLY, CDR2 FYNNEI. This CDR3 region has 14 residues. V was clipped by 0 bases and J by 2 bases, with 8 bases between them. The rearrangement links TRBV2 to TRBJ2-7; D remains ambiguous. The sample in question was CD8+ T cells from cultured PBMCs, obtained from culture after CMV antigen stimulation. This receptor was identified in a human donor in good health (CMV status not recorded). Some clones in this sample may be carry-over from other donors' samples. CDR3 region: CASSEAVLAYEQYF. The CDR3 DNA reads TGTGCCAGCAGTGAAGCAGTTCTTGCCTACGAGCAGTACTTC.